These T cell receptor beta chains were read from a single sample in a study of coeliac disease. The table came from immunoSEQ multiplex PCR; TCRdb's copy has only in-frame clones and leaves some out. The profile shows 2,700 or so clones, around 59% of them singletons. Sequencing used intraepithelial lymphocytes from the gut. These receptors were collected from a man in his 60s with celiac disease on a gluten-free diet. Each CDR3 is given with its conserved first and last residue. A D gene is named only where the DNA matches it firmly. Rows may omit the clone size; those that give it use once, few, many or a size class.

j_gene: TRBJ2-5; d_gene: NA; abundance: few; v_gene: TRBV9; CDR3nt: TGTGCCAGCAGCGTGGTCGGGATAAGCCCCCAAGAGACCCAGTACTTC; CDR3aa: CASSVVGISPQETQYF
j_gene: TRBJ1-5; d_gene: TRBD1; abundance: NA; v_gene: TRBV7-8; CDR3nt: TGTGCCAGCAGCCCCGGGACAGGGAATCAGCCCCAGCATTTT; CDR3aa: CASSPGTGNQPQHF
j_gene: TRBJ2-2; d_gene: NA; abundance: NA; v_gene: TRBV9; CDR3nt: TGTGCCAGCAGCGCCAAGAGCGGGGAGCTGTTTTTT; CDR3aa: CASSAKSGELFF
j_gene: TRBJ1-1; d_gene: TRBD1; abundance: large; v_gene: TRBV6-6; CDR3nt: TGTGCCAGCAGTTACTTTCCAGGGGGGACTGAAGCTTTCTTT; CDR3aa: CASSYFPGGTEAFF
j_gene: TRBJ2-4; d_gene: NA; abundance: NA; v_gene: TRBV21-1; CDR3nt: TGTGCCAGCAGCCAAGGGGGGGGGCGTCGTCTAGCCAAAAACATTCAGTACTTC; CDR3aa: CASSQGGGRRLAKNIQYF
j_gene: TRBJ1-2; d_gene: NA; abundance: once; v_gene: TRBV29-1; CDR3nt: TGCAGCGTTAACGTTGGGAGCGGAAATGGCTACACCTTC; CDR3aa: CSVNVGSGNGYTF
j_gene: TRBJ2-2; d_gene: TRBD2; abundance: NA; v_gene: TRBV27; CDR3nt: TGTGCCAGCAGGGCTAGCGGGAATAGAGACACCGGGGAGCTGTTTTTT; CDR3aa: CASRASGNRDTGELFF
j_gene: TRBJ2-7; d_gene: TRBD1; abundance: NA; v_gene: TRBV7-2; CDR3nt: TGTGCCAGCAGCCTCAGGGACAGGGGACCAGCCTTC; CDR3aa: CASSLRDRGPAF
j_gene: TRBJ1-3; d_gene: TRBD1; abundance: NA; v_gene: TRBV7-6; CDR3nt: TGTGCCAGCAGCCCATCGGCCGCAGGGGGCGCCGGCGACACCATATATTTT; CDR3aa: CASSPSAAGGAGDTIYF
j_gene: TRBJ2-2; d_gene: NA; abundance: NA; v_gene: TRBV9; CDR3nt: TGTGCCAGCAGCGCTAGATTTAACACCGGGGAGCTGTTTTTT; CDR3aa: CASSARFNTGELFF
j_gene: TRBJ1-2; d_gene: TRBD1; abundance: NA; v_gene: TRBV19; CDR3nt: TGTGCCAGTAGTACCCGCGACAGGGCCTATGGCTACACCTTC; CDR3aa: CASSTRDRAYGYTF
j_gene: TRBJ2-3; d_gene: TRBD1; abundance: NA; v_gene: TRBV7-2; CDR3nt: TGTGCCAGCAGCTCCCGCGACAGGGCATTCGGAGATACGCAGTATTTT; CDR3aa: CASSSRDRAFGDTQYF
j_gene: TRBJ1-5; d_gene: NA; abundance: medium-sized; v_gene: TRBV30; CDR3nt: TGTGCCTGGAGCCCTCCGAATCAGCCCCAGCATTTT; CDR3aa: CAWSPPNQPQHF
j_gene: TRBJ1-4; d_gene: NA; abundance: few; v_gene: TRBV18; CDR3nt: TGTGCCAGCTCACCATCGGGGAATTTCGAAAAACTGTTTTTT; CDR3aa: CASSPSGNFEKLFF
j_gene: TRBJ2-3; d_gene: TRBD2; abundance: once; v_gene: TRBV4-2; CDR3nt: TGTGCCAGCAGCCCCCTGAACCTAGCGGGAGAATCAGATACGCAGTATTTT; CDR3aa: CASSPLNLAGESDTQYF
j_gene: TRBJ1-1; d_gene: NA; abundance: NA; v_gene: TRBV5-1; CDR3nt: TGCGCCAGCAGCTTGGGCACGGGGGGCGGGATGAACACTGAAGCTTTCTTT; CDR3aa: CASSLGTGGGMNTEAFF
j_gene: TRBJ2-7; d_gene: TRBD2; abundance: NA; v_gene: TRBV5-1; CDR3nt: TGCGCCAGCAGCCCACTTAGCGGGTATACCTACGAGCAGTACTTC; CDR3aa: CASSPLSGYTYEQYF
j_gene: TRBJ2-5; d_gene: NA; abundance: NA; v_gene: TRBV5-4; CDR3nt: TGTGCCAGCAGCTTGAAAGGAGGTTGGGAGACCCAGTACTTC; CDR3aa: CASSLKGGWETQYF
j_gene: TRBJ2-2; d_gene: TRBD2; abundance: medium-sized; v_gene: TRBV30; CDR3nt: TGTGCCTGGAGGGGACTAGGGGGCACCGGGGAGCTGTTTTTT; CDR3aa: CAWRGLGGTGELFF
j_gene: TRBJ1-1; d_gene: TRBD1; abundance: NA; v_gene: TRBV7-9; CDR3nt: TGTGCCAACAGGACGACAGGGGGCAGGGTGAACACTGAAGCTTTCTTT; CDR3aa: CANRTTGGRVNTEAFF
j_gene: TRBJ2-7; d_gene: TRBD2; abundance: few; v_gene: TRBV25-1; CDR3nt: TGTGCCAGCAGTGAGGGCGGGAGAGACTACGAGCAGTACTTC; CDR3aa: CASSEGGRDYEQYF
j_gene: TRBJ2-5; d_gene: NA; abundance: NA; v_gene: TRBV4-1; CDR3nt: TGCGCCAGCAGCCTTAGCGGCCAAGAGACCCAGTACTTC; CDR3aa: CASSLSGQETQYF
j_gene: TRBJ2-2; d_gene: NA; abundance: NA; v_gene: TRBV11-2; CDR3nt: TGTGCCAGCAGCTTAAGTGGCGGAGGAGACACCGGGGAGCTGTTTTTT; CDR3aa: CASSLSGGGDTGELFF
j_gene: TRBJ1-2; d_gene: TRBD1; abundance: NA; v_gene: TRBV19; CDR3nt: TGTGCCAGTAGTATAGATCGCACAGGGGCCTATGGCTACACCTTC; CDR3aa: CASSIDRTGAYGYTF
j_gene: TRBJ2-7; d_gene: TRBD1; abundance: NA; v_gene: TRBV18; CDR3nt: TGTGCCAGCTCAACGGGACAGGGGGCGTACGAGCAGTACTTC; CDR3aa: CASSTGQGAYEQYF
j_gene: TRBJ2-3; d_gene: TRBD2; abundance: medium-sized; v_gene: TRBV15; CDR3nt: TGTGCCACCAGCCAGAGGCGGGGGAGCACAGATACGCAGTATTTT; CDR3aa: CATSQRRGSTDTQYF
j_gene: TRBJ1-3; d_gene: NA; abundance: NA; v_gene: TRBV19; CDR3nt: TGTGCCACCCGTGGCGGGGCCATTGGAAACACCATATATTTT; CDR3aa: CATRGGAIGNTIYF
j_gene: TRBJ1-5; d_gene: TRBD1; abundance: large; v_gene: TRBV30; CDR3nt: TGTGCCTGGAGTGGGACAGGGGGAAGTCAGCCCCAGCATTTT; CDR3aa: CAWSGTGGSQPQHF